These 31 T cell receptor beta chains were sequenced from one sample in a study of cytomegalovirus exposure and HLA in healthy donors. PCR employed 60 Vbeta and 13 Jbeta primers. Libraries were prepared by immunoSEQ multiplex PCR; TCRdb keeps only in-frame clonotypes and omits some of them. The sample yields 160,000 or so clones, 86% seen once. Sequencing was performed on PBMCs. These receptor sequences come from a woman aged 18-29 years in good health and CMV-seronegative.

V gene TRBV5-6 combines with J gene TRBJ1-1; a possible D gene is TRBD1 (6 bases). The CDR3 covers 16 residues. Trimming cost V 1 base and J 5 bases, with 18 bases left between them. CDR1 is SGHDT and CDR2 is YYEEEE in the germline V gene. CDR3 protein: CASSLPPLTGHTEAFF. The CDR3 bases are TGTGCCAGCAGCTTGCCTCCTCTGACAGGACATACTGAAGCTTTCTTT.

This chain links TRBV4-1 with TRBJ2-3; D gene unclear. This CDR3 has 16 residues. From germline, CDR1 is MGHRA and CDR2 YSYEKL. V lost 1 base to trimming and J lost 1 base, with 12 bases between them. Here the CDR3 reads CASSQVLSRGTDTQYF. CDR3 in DNA: TGCGCCAGCAGCCAAGTATTGTCCCGGGGCACAGATACGCAGTATTTT.

On this clone: The junction departs from germline at one end; a sequencing error may be responsible. The V and J genes are TRBV6-6 and TRBJ2-1; D gene uncertain. This CDR3 is built from 11 residues. Germline CDR1 reads MNHNY; CDR2 reads SVGAGI (reference sequence). The CDR3 nucleotides read TGTGCCAGCGGGCGTTTGTTTGGCATGGTCTTC. Its translation is CASGRLFGMVF.

The chain employs TRBV28 and TRBJ2-5, with D perhaps matching TRBD2 (5 bases). CDR1 is MDHEN and CDR2 is SYDVKM in the germline V gene. V gave up 3 bases and J gave up 6 bases, with 17 bases separating them. The CDR3 totals 15 residues. CDR3 bases: TGTGCCAGCAGTTTTAGCGTTCGAGGGAGAAAGACCCAGTACTTC. It yields the protein CASSFSVRGRKTQYF.

This chain joins TRBV7-9 and TRBJ2-1, with 7 bases that match TRBD2. The CDR3 is 16 amino acids. Germline CDR1 SEHNR, CDR2 FQNEAQ (reference sequence). The V and J ends lost 6 bases and 6 bases, in that order; junction bases with no gene match: 14. CDR3 DNA: TGTGCCAGCAGTTTGGTTGGCGGGAGTAAGGGCAATGAGCAGTTCTTC. Encoded protein: CASSLVGGSKGNEQFF.

This clone was seen only once. The V gene is TRBV7-9, the J gene TRBJ2-3, with TRBD2 matching 8 bases. Looked up from germline, CDR1 is SEHNR and CDR2 is FQNEAQ (reference sequence). With 5 bases clipped from V and 2 bases from J, the junction kept 6 bases outside the gene matches. This CDR3 has 15 residues. CDR3 in DNA: TGTGCCAGCAGCCCCATTAGCGGGAACACAGATACGCAGTATTTT. Translating gives CASSPISGNTDTQYF.

The CDR3 DNA is TGCGCCAGCAGTCCTGGGACTAGCGGGATCTTTAACGACTACGAGCAGTACTTC. Translating gives CASSPGTSGIFNDYEQYF. This chain uses TRBV10-1 with TRBJ2-7; 13 nucleotides agree with TRBD2. The J segment lost 3 bases and the V segment lost 5 bases, leaving 13 bases of the junction unmatched. Germline V gene sequence: CDR1 WNHNN, CDR2 SYGVQD (reference sequence). The length of the CDR3 is 18 residues.

This clone was recorded a few times. The chain couples TRBV6-5 to TRBJ1-6; D may be TRBD1 (6 bases). Germline V gene lookup returns CDR1 MNHEY and CDR2 SVGAGI. The V and J ends lost 2 bases and 14 bases respectively, with 13 bases between them. This CDR3 is 13 amino acids long. In nucleotides, the CDR3 is TGTGCCAGCAGTTACAGTACTTCAGGGGCCCTCCACTTT. This encodes CASSYSTSGALHF.

The chain has TRBV10-3 and TRBJ2-5; 7 bases are shared with TRBD2. Germline trimming cut 8 bases from V and 2 bases from J; bases unmatched to any gene: 5. The CDR3 covers 13 residues. Per germline, CDR1 ENHRY and CDR2 SYGVKD. The CDR3, as DNA: TGTGCCATCTCCCTAGCGGAGCAAGAGACCCAGTACTTC. Its translation is CAISLAEQETQYF.

The chain has TRBV19 and TRBJ2-3; unclear D gene. Trimming removed 5 bases at V and 0 bases at J, with 9 bases between. This CDR3 has 14 residues. Germline CDR1 and CDR2: LNHDA and SQIVND (reference sequence). CDR3 region: CASSAVASTDTQYF. The CDR3 region has the DNA TGTGCCAGTAGTGCAGTAGCCAGCACAGATACGCAGTATTTT.

The CDR3 coding sequence is TGCAGCGTTGCATCCACTCCGAACACTGAAGCTTTCTTT. Encoded protein: CSVASTPNTEAFF. The rearrangement uses TRBV29-1 and TRBJ1-1; D not certain. Germline lookup yields CDR1 SQVTM and CDR2 ANQGSEA. Trimming took 4 bases from V and 1 from J, leaving 10 bases between them. CDR3 length: 13 residues.

V gene TRBV6-1 combines with J gene TRBJ1-1, with D hard to call. The V end lost 8 bases, the J end lost 6 bases, and 16 bases lay between the germline ends. CDR3 length equals 13 residues. The germline V gene has CDR1 MNHNS and CDR2 SASEGT. For the CDR3, the DNA is TGTGCCAGCCAGGAGGGCTTAATGGCTGAAGCTTTCTTT. As protein: CASQEGLMAEAFF.

To note about this clone: A read error may account for a junction end that differs from germline. The chain uses TRBV7-9 and TRBJ1-2, with D perhaps TRBD1 (5 bases). The CDR3 has 12 amino acids. Germline V gives CDR1 SEHNR, CDR2 FQNEAQ (reference sequence). The CDR3 spells CSSSLDTYGYTF. DNA of the CDR3: TGTTCCAGCAGCTTGGACACCTATGGCTACACCTTC.

The rearrangement links TRBV7-9 to TRBJ1-5; a weak D match, TRBD1 (5 bases). Germline V gives CDR1 SEHNR, CDR2 FQNEAQ (reference sequence). Trimming left V 1 base short and J 3 bases short, with 10 bases between. There are 15 residues in the CDR3. CDR3 sequence reads: CASSLEGLANQPQHF. CDR3 DNA: TGTGCCAGCAGCTTAGAGGGGCTTGCCAATCAGCCCCAGCATTTT.

V is TRBV19 and J is TRBJ2-2; TRBD2 matches 13 bases. The germline gives CDR1 LNHDA, CDR2 SQIVND (reference sequence). This CDR3 has 17 amino acids. The V and J ends lost 6 bases and 5 bases, in that order; junction bases with no gene match: 9. The CDR3, as DNA: TGTGCCAGTAGCTGGACTAGCGGGGGCCCCGGAACCGGGGAGCTGTTTTTT. Translating it yields CASSWTSGGPGTGELFF.

The V gene is TRBV28, the J gene TRBJ2-7; 7 bases match TRBD2. CDR1 and CDR2 from the germline V gene are MDHEN and SYDVKM. With V trimmed by 5 bases and J by 1 base, 5 bases remained unmatched. This CDR3 comprises 14 residues. The CDR3: CASSRAGPSYEQYF. Written as DNA, the CDR3 is TGTGCCAGCAGTCGAGCGGGGCCTTCCTACGAGCAGTACTTC.

V gene TRBV5-8 combines with J gene TRBJ2-1; TRBD1 matches 7 bases. Trimming took 4 bases from V and 4 from J; bases not matched to a gene: 5. The CDR3 runs to 14 residues. Germline-derived CDR1 and CDR2 are SGHTS and YDEGEE. As DNA, the CDR3 is TGTGCCAGCAGCCCCGGGACAGTGTACAATGAGCAGTTCTTC. Amino acid sequence: CASSPGTVYNEQFF.

The rearrangement joins TRBV5-4 to TRBJ2-3; TRBD2 is a possible D gene (6 bases). Per the germline V gene, CDR1 is SGHNT and CDR2 is YYREEE (reference sequence). The CDR3 has 16 residues. Between the trimmed V and J ends, which lost 2 bases and 0 bases, there was a span of 13 bases. CDR3 amino acids: CASSLLAELSTDTQYF. The CDR3 DNA is TGTGCCAGCAGCTTATTAGCGGAGCTGAGCACAGATACGCAGTATTTT.

The chain carries TRBV29-1 and TRBJ1-1; TRBD1 matches 8 bases. The length of the CDR3 is 15 residues. V was clipped by 7 bases and J by 1 base; unmatched bases: 11. Per germline, CDR1 SQVTM and CDR2 ANQGSEA. The CDR3 reads CSAFDRGEGNTEAFF. Here the CDR3 DNA reads TGCAGCGCCTTTGACAGGGGTGAAGGGAACACTGAAGCTTTCTTT.

The V and J genes are TRBV19 and TRBJ2-1; D possibly corresponds to TRBD1 (6 bases). The ends were cut back, 3 bases at V and 7 bases at J, with 10 bases in the middle. This CDR3 is built from 13 residues. Germline assignment: CDR1 LNHDA and CDR2 SQIVND (reference sequence). The CDR3 region is CASSIGGLNEQFF. DNA of the CDR3: TGTGCCAGTAGTATTGGGGGCTTGAATGAGCAGTTCTTC.

The gene calls are TRBV9 and TRBJ2-5; 16 nucleotides line up with TRBD2. CDR3 length equals 16 residues. Germline CDR1 and CDR2: SGDLS and YYNGEE. V dropped 4 bases and J dropped 5; count of bases not matched to a gene: 5. The chain's CDR3 is CASSPEGLAGGETQYF. CDR3 bases: TGTGCCAGCAGCCCCGAGGGACTAGCGGGAGGGGAGACCCAGTACTTC.

V usage is TRBV9 and J usage is TRBJ2-7; possible D gene TRBD2, 6 bases. The CDR3 spans 14 residues. Trimming left V 0 bases short and J 4 bases short, with 11 bases between. Germline V gene sequence: CDR1 SGDLS, CDR2 YYNGEE. CDR3 nucleotide sequence: TGTGCCAGCAGCGTAGCTCCGGGAGCATACGAGCAGTACTTC. Protein: CASSVAPGAYEQYF. Drawing the rest from reference TRBV9 and TRBJ2-7, the complete variable domain is DSGVTQTPKHLITATGQRVTLRCSPRSGDLSVYWYQQSLDQGLQFLIQYYNGEERAKGNILERFSAQQFPDLHSELNLSSLELGDSALYFCASSVAPGAYEQYFGPGTRLTVT.

The V call is TRBV19, the J call TRBJ2-1; 10 positions match TRBD1. The trim removed 4 bases at V and 2 bases at J, leaving 8 bases unmatched. Germline values: CDR1 LNHDA, CDR2 SQIVND (reference sequence). CDR3 size: 17 residues. The CDR3: CASSRTGTGAPYNEQFF. The CDR3 nucleotides read TGTGCCAGTAGTAGAACCGGGACAGGGGCCCCCTACAATGAGCAGTTCTTC. Variable domain in full (rest from reference TRBV19 and TRBJ2-1): DGGITQSPKYLFRKEGQNVTLSCEQNLNHDAMYWYRQDPGQGLRLIYYSQIVNDFQKGDIAEGYSVSREKKESFPLTVTSAQKNPTAFYLCASSRTGTGAPYNEQFFGPGTRLTVL.

CDR3 nucleotides: TGTGCCATCGGGGGGACAGGCGCTGAACTAGGCACTGAAGCTTTCTTT. Translation gives CAIGGTGAELGTEAFF. V gene TRBV10-3 combines with J gene TRBJ1-1, with 8 nucleotides matching TRBD1. Trimming took 8 bases from V and 4 from J; bases not matched to a gene: 15. The germline gives CDR1 ENHRY, CDR2 SYGVKD. The CDR3 is 16 amino acids.

J is TRBJ2-2 and V is TRBV7-3; weak D call: TRBD2 (7 bases). CDR1 SGHTA and CDR2 FQGTGA come from the germline V gene. Between the trimmed V and J ends, which lost 10 bases and 7 bases, there was a span of 13 bases. The CDR3 runs 12 residues. The CDR3 sequence: CAMGGLGGELFF. CDR3 bases: TGTGCCATGGGGGGGCTTGGCGGGGAGCTGTTTTTT.

The count of this clone is one. The rearrangement joins TRBV6-1 to TRBJ1-2; 12 bases line up with TRBD1. This CDR3 has 15 amino acids. V lost 4 bases and J lost 6; bases outside the gene matches: 6. Per the germline V gene, CDR1 is MNHNS and CDR2 is SASEGT. The CDR3 is CASSVLGTGGDGYTF. The CDR3 DNA reads TGTGCCAGCAGTGTGCTGGGGACAGGGGGCGATGGCTACACCTTC.

A note on this clone: The junction and the germline gene differ at one end; a read error may be behind it. The chain is built from TRBV29-1 and TRBJ2-5, with 8 bases fitting TRBD1. The CDR3 is 14 amino acids. Germline V lookup: CDR1 SQVTM, CDR2 ANQGSEA. The CDR3 sequence is CGVTRGQVRETQYF. In DNA, the CDR3 is TGCGGCGTGACAAGGGGACAGGTCAGGGAGACCCAGTACTTC.

The chain recombines TRBV4-2 with TRBJ2-1; 9 bases align to TRBD2. The CDR3 has 18 residues. With 4 bases clipped from V and 7 bases from J, the junction kept 17 bases outside the gene matches. Germline CDR1 and CDR2: LGHNA and YNFKEQ. CDR3 in DNA: TGTGCCAGCAGCCTCCCCATGGTAGCGGGAGCCCAAAGGAATGAGCAGTTCTTC. The encoded protein is CASSLPMVAGAQRNEQFF.

The chain joins TRBV28 to TRBJ1-5; no reliable D call. The CDR3 spans 14 residues. The V end lost 2 bases, the J end lost 7 bases, and 12 bases lay between the germline ends. CDR1 is MDHEN, CDR2 SYDVKM, per germline. The CDR3 region has the DNA TGTGCCAGCAGTTTAAGTAGGGAGCGGCAGCCCCAGCATTTT. This codes for CASSLSRERQPQHF.

The sample holds one count of this clone. The rearrangement joins TRBV2 to TRBJ1-2; 10 bases match TRBD1. The trim removed 7 bases at V and 4 bases at J, leaving 9 bases unmatched. The CDR3 contains 15 residues. Germline V gene lookup returns CDR1 SNHLY and CDR2 FYNNEI. Written as DNA, the CDR3 is TGTGCCAGCAACCACCCCGGGACAGGGGTCTATGGCTACACCTTC. Translated, it gives CASNHPGTGVYGYTF.

The chain links TRBV7-9 to TRBJ2-2, with 9 bases that match TRBD2. Germline V gene sequence: CDR1 SEHNR, CDR2 FQNEAQ (reference sequence). This CDR3 region has 17 residues. The J segment lost 5 bases and the V segment lost 5 bases, leaving 12 bases of the junction unmatched. The CDR3 bases are TGTGCCAGCAGCCGGGCCCCCCCGGGACTAGCAACCGGGGAGCTGTTTTTT. Its protein product is CASSRAPPGLATGELFF.